These 9 T cell receptor beta chains came from one sample sequenced in a study of spatial heterogeneity in lung cancer. General study findings and limits: Tumors with more nonsynonymous mutations had more expanded intratumoral alpha and beta TCRs.

Antigens for these TCRs are unknown. Time point indicated: sample taken at primary tumor resection. TCRdb fed the 5' RACE reads into MiXCR, producing one record per CDR3 protein. The sample holds around 8,000 distinct CDR3 sequences, 9% to 10% seen once. The sample here was lung tumor tissue, taken at surgery. Receptors were obtained from a male donor with early-stage non-small cell lung cancer.

This clonotype occurred many times. The chain links TRBV27 to TRBJ2-7; D is unresolved. Germline V gene sequence: CDR1 MNHEY, CDR2 SMNVEV (reference sequence). Trimming removed 6 bases from V and 1 base from J, with 7 bases in between. CDR3 size: 12 residues. The DNA of the CDR3 is TGTGCCAGCAGGGCGGCTTCCTACGAGCAGTACTTC. The encoded protein is CASRAASYEQYF.

Within the sample, this clonotype is medium-sized. This rearrangement joins TRBV7-2 to TRBJ2-3; tentatively, D is TRBD2 (6 bases). The ends were cut back, 4 bases at V and 1 base at J, with 9 bases in the middle. This CDR3 has 14 residues. Per the germline V gene, CDR1 is SGHTA and CDR2 is FQGNSA. CDR3 sequence reads: CASSWREGTDTQYF. The CDR3 nucleotides read TGTGCCAGCAGCTGGAGGGAGGGCACAGATACGCAGTATTTT. Variable domain in full (rest from reference TRBV7-2 and TRBJ2-3): GAGVSQSPSNKVTEKGKDVELRCDPISGHTALYWYRQSLGQGLEFLIYFQGNSAPDKSGLPSDRFSAERTGGSVSTLTIQRTQQEDSAVYLCASSWREGTDTQYFGPGTRLTVL.

This clonotype showed up many times. The rearrangement links TRBV20-1 to TRBJ2-5; no clear D. Trimming took 4 bases from V and 1 from J, leaving 4 bases between them. Per germline, CDR1 DFQATT and CDR2 SNEGSKA (reference sequence). The CDR3 covers 11 residues. CDR3: CSATSQETQYF. DNA of the CDR3: TGCAGTGCTACTTCCCAAGAGACCCAGTACTTC.

This clonotype showed up many times. The V and J genes are TRBV11-2 and TRBJ2-7, with 7 bases identical to TRBD2. The CDR3 runs to 15 residues. Germline V lookup: CDR1 SGHAT, CDR2 FQNNGV. V shed 5 bases and J 2 bases; nucleotides not matched to a gene: 9. The CDR3 reads CASSRSTSETYEQYF. The CDR3 DNA reads as TGTGCCAGCAGCCGATCTACTAGCGAAACCTACGAGCAGTACTTC.

This clonotype was recorded at least ten times. V gene TRBV29-1 combines with J gene TRBJ1-1; D is uncertain. The CDR3 runs to 10 residues. V was clipped by 7 bases and J by 6 bases, with 9 bases between them. The germline V gene encodes CDR1 SQVTM and CDR2 ANQGSEA. As DNA, the CDR3 is TGCAGCGCTGGGGTACCTGAAGCTTTCTTT. Translating it yields CSAGVPEAFF.

This clonotype has ten or more counts. The genes are TRBV6-1 and TRBJ2-2, with D hard to call. In germline, CDR1 is MNHNS, CDR2 SASEGT. The CDR3 has 11 amino acids. The germline V and J ends were trimmed by 7 bases and 6 bases, with 6 bases remaining between them. CDR3 residues: CASTNAGELFF. CDR3 sequence (DNA): TGTGCCAGCACAAACGCCGGGGAGCTGTTTTTT.

This clonotype is labeled medium-sized. V and J are TRBV7-8 and TRBJ2-1; 10 nucleotides line up with TRBD2. This CDR3 spans 14 amino acids. The V and J ends lost 8 bases and 2 bases, in that order; junction bases with no gene match: 3. The germline gives CDR1 SGHVS, CDR2 FQNEAQ. The chain's CDR3 is CASGGTSAYNEQFF. The CDR3, as DNA: TGTGCCAGCGGAGGGACTAGCGCCTACAATGAGCAGTTCTTC.

This clonotype is medium-sized. This chain connects TRBV14 to TRBJ2-7; D is ambiguous. V gave up 0 bases and J gave up 0 bases, with 9 bases separating them. Germline CDR1 SGHDN, CDR2 FVKESK. This CDR3 spans 15 amino acids. The CDR3: CASSQDPGSSYEQYF. The CDR3 DNA is TGTGCCAGCAGCCAAGATCCAGGATCCTCCTACGAGCAGTACTTC. The whole variable domain, filled in from reference TRBV14 and TRBJ2-7, reads EAGVTQFPSHSVIEKGQTVTLRCDPISGHDNLYWYRRVMGKEIKFLLHFVKESKQDESGMPNNRFLAERTGGTYSTLKVQPAELEDSGVYFCASSQDPGSSYEQYFGPGTRLTVT.

This clonotype was counted many times. The gene calls are TRBV11-2 and TRBJ2-2, with D perhaps TRBD2 (7 bases). Germline CDR1 reads SGHAT; CDR2 reads FQNNGV. The CDR3 extends over 14 amino acids. V lost 5 bases and J lost 3, with 10 bases in between. CDR3 loop: CASSRGAHTGELFF. DNA of the CDR3: TGTGCCAGCAGCCGGGGGGCCCACACCGGGGAGCTGTTTTTT.